Listed below are T cell receptor beta chains from one sample, sequenced in a study of shared clonotypes between healthy human individuals. TCRdb keeps only in-frame clones here, not all; method: immunoSEQ multiplex PCR. This sample has 2,500,000 or so clones, with 80% to 95% found just once. The sequencing sample was made of naive CD4+ T cells from PBMCs. The receptors were gathered from a man between 18 and 29 years old in good health. Some clones in this sample may be carry-over from other donors' samples. The CDR3 runs from the conserved cysteine through the conserved F or W. D genes are given only for firm matches. Size is omitted from some rows. Given values are once, few, many or a class for expanded clones.

J gene: TRBJ2-1; D gene: .; clone size: .; V gene: TRBV7-2; CDR3 DNA: TGTGCCAGCAGCTTGGGAAGCTTGTCCTACAATGAGCAGTTCTTC; CDR3 protein: CASSLGSLSYNEQFF
J gene: TRBJ1-2; D gene: TRBD1; clone size: .; V gene: TRBV6-5; CDR3 DNA: TGTGCCAGCAGTAGGGGACAGGGGGCCTATGGCTACACCTTC; CDR3 protein: CASSRGQGAYGYTF
J gene: TRBJ2-3; D gene: .; clone size: .; V gene: TRBV10-3; CDR3 DNA: TGTGCCATCAGATTAGGGGCCTCCGGAGATACGCAGTATTTT; CDR3 protein: CAIRLGASGDTQYF
J gene: TRBJ2-4; D gene: .; clone size: .; V gene: TRBV27; CDR3 DNA: TGTGCCAGCACCCCCGTGGGTTTAGCCAAAAACATTCAGTACTTC; CDR3 protein: CASTPVGLAKNIQYF
J gene: TRBJ2-3; D gene: .; clone size: .; V gene: TRBV12-5; CDR3 DNA: TGTGCTAGTGGTTTGGGGTTGGGGGACCCTCTCACAGATACGCAGTATTTT; CDR3 protein: CASGLGLGDPLTDTQYF
J gene: TRBJ2-2; D gene: .; clone size: .; V gene: TRBV25-1; CDR3 DNA: TGTGCCAGCAGTATCCAAGGGACATCGAGGGAGCTGTTTTTT; CDR3 protein: CASSIQGTSRELFF
J gene: TRBJ2-3; D gene: .; clone size: .; V gene: TRBV2; CDR3 DNA: TGTGCCAGCAGTGAAATCGGGGATACGCAGTATTTT; CDR3 protein: CASSEIGDTQYF
J gene: TRBJ2-7; D gene: .; clone size: once; V gene: TRBV9; CDR3 DNA: TGTGCCAGCAGCGTAGTCCCCTCATCCTACGAGCAGTACTTC; CDR3 protein: CASSVVPSSYEQYF
J gene: TRBJ1-5; D gene: .; clone size: .; V gene: TRBV6-6; CDR3 DNA: TGTGCCACCAACTTCCGAGCCCAGGAGGGTCAGCCCCAGCATTTT; CDR3 protein: CATNFRAQEGQPQHF
J gene: TRBJ2-2; D gene: .; clone size: .; V gene: TRBV5-1; CDR3 DNA: TGCGCCAGCAGCTTCGATAGGCGTCAACTTACCGGGGAGCTGTTTTTT; CDR3 protein: CASSFDRRQLTGELFF
J gene: TRBJ2-7; D gene: TRBD2; clone size: .; V gene: TRBV7-2; CDR3 DNA: TGTGCCAGCAGCTTAGGGGCTAGCGGGCGTTCCTACGAGCAGTACTTC; CDR3 protein: CASSLGASGRSYEQYF
J gene: TRBJ2-7; D gene: .; clone size: .; V gene: TRBV11-1; CDR3 DNA: TGTGCCAGCAGCTTAGGGGGTGACAGCTCCTCCTACGAGCAGTACTTC; CDR3 protein: CASSLGGDSSSYEQYF
J gene: TRBJ2-1; D gene: TRBD1; clone size: .; V gene: TRBV7-6; CDR3 DNA: TGTGCCAGCAGTTCGGGACAGGGGTCCTACAATGAGCAGTTCTTC; CDR3 protein: CASSSGQGSYNEQFF
J gene: TRBJ2-7; D gene: TRBD2; clone size: .; V gene: TRBV7-2; CDR3 DNA: TGTGCCAGCAGCTTACAGAGTCTTGGGCGGGAGAGGGAGCAGTACTTC; CDR3 protein: CASSLQSLGREREQYF
J gene: TRBJ2-7; D gene: .; clone size: .; V gene: TRBV6-6; CDR3 DNA: TGTGCCAGCACCGGTCGGATTCGGGCCGAGCAGTACTTC; CDR3 protein: CASTGRIRAEQYF
J gene: TRBJ2-1; D gene: TRBD2; clone size: .; V gene: TRBV18; CDR3 DNA: TGTGCCAGCTCCCTAGCGGGGGGGGAAGATGAGCAGTTCTTC; CDR3 protein: CASSLAGGEDEQFF
J gene: TRBJ1-1; D gene: .; clone size: .; V gene: TRBV28; CDR3 DNA: TGTGCCAGCAGTACCTCCGGATGGGCTTTCTTT; CDR3 protein: CASSTSGWAFF
J gene: TRBJ2-5; D gene: .; clone size: .; V gene: TRBV5-1; CDR3 DNA: TGCGCCAGCAGCCGAGGAGCTATCCAAGAGACCCAGTACTTC; CDR3 protein: CASSRGAIQETQYF
J gene: TRBJ2-7; D gene: .; clone size: .; V gene: TRBV6-5; CDR3 DNA: TGTGCCAGCAGTGGACAGATTCAGTACTTC; CDR3 protein: CASSGQIQYF
J gene: TRBJ2-1; D gene: TRBD2; clone size: .; V gene: TRBV19; CDR3 DNA: TGTGCCAGTAGTTCCACTAGCGGGAGGGCGGCTGAGCAGTTCTTC; CDR3 protein: CASSSTSGRAAEQFF
J gene: TRBJ1-3; D gene: TRBD1; clone size: .; V gene: TRBV6-1; CDR3 DNA: TGTGCCAGCAGTGAAAGGGACAGGGGAGGAAACACCATATATTTT; CDR3 protein: CASSERDRGGNTIYF
J gene: TRBJ1-2; D gene: .; clone size: .; V gene: TRBV5-4; CDR3 DNA: TGTGCCAGCAGCAGGGACCTCTCTCCTAACTATGGCTACACCTTC; CDR3 protein: CASSRDLSPNYGYTF
J gene: TRBJ2-7; D gene: TRBD1; clone size: .; V gene: TRBV29-1; CDR3 DNA: TGCAGCGTTGGGGGACAGGCCCTCTACGAGCAGTACTTC; CDR3 protein: CSVGGQALYEQYF
J gene: TRBJ2-7; D gene: TRBD2; clone size: .; V gene: TRBV27; CDR3 DNA: TGTGCCAGCAGGAACCTAGCGGGAGTGTACGAGCAGTACTTC; CDR3 protein: CASRNLAGVYEQYF
J gene: TRBJ2-7; D gene: TRBD1; clone size: .; V gene: TRBV11-2; CDR3 DNA: TGTGCCAGCAGCTCCTTACAGGGGTCTCCTAGAGAGCAGTACTTC; CDR3 protein: CASSSLQGSPREQYF
J gene: TRBJ1-2; D gene: .; clone size: once; V gene: TRBV4-3; CDR3 DNA: TGCGCCAGCAGCCAAGGGGTTTCCTACGGGGATGGCTACACCTTC; CDR3 protein: CASSQGVSYGDGYTF
J gene: TRBJ2-6; D gene: .; clone size: .; V gene: TRBV5-6; CDR3 DNA: TGTGCCAGCAGCTTGGAGTACTCTGGGGCCAACGTCCTGACTTTC; CDR3 protein: CASSLEYSGANVLTF
J gene: TRBJ2-7; D gene: .; clone size: .; V gene: TRBV7-3; CDR3 DNA: TGTGCCAGCAGCCCCCTGGGGGGATCCTCCTACGAGCAGTACTTC; CDR3 protein: CASSPLGGSSYEQYF
J gene: TRBJ1-2; D gene: TRBD1; clone size: .; V gene: TRBV28; CDR3 DNA: TGTGCCAGCAGTTTGGACAGGGCGTATGGCTACACCTTC; CDR3 protein: CASSLDRAYGYTF
J gene: TRBJ2-1; D gene: TRBD2; clone size: .; V gene: TRBV11-2; CDR3 DNA: TGTGCCAGCAGCTTAGGTAGGGCTAGCGGGAGATACAATGAGCAGTTCTTC; CDR3 protein: CASSLGRASGRYNEQFF
J gene: TRBJ1-6; D gene: .; clone size: .; V gene: TRBV28; CDR3 DNA: TGTGCCAGCAGTTCCACGCGACTCTCCTATAATTCACCCCTCCACTTT; CDR3 protein: CASSSTRLSYNSPLHF
J gene: TRBJ2-3; D gene: .; clone size: .; V gene: TRBV9; CDR3 DNA: TGTGCCAGCAGCGTAGGCAATACGGGCCCCGGCACAGATACGCAGTATTTT; CDR3 protein: CASSVGNTGPGTDTQYF
J gene: TRBJ2-5; D gene: .; clone size: once; V gene: TRBV5-6; CDR3 DNA: TGTGCCAGCAGCTTGGTGTCAGGGGAGGAGACCCAGTACTTC; CDR3 protein: CASSLVSGEETQYF
J gene: TRBJ2-3; D gene: .; clone size: .; V gene: TRBV29-1; CDR3 DNA: TGCAGCGTTGATTCCCTGTGGGCAGCAGATACGCAGTATTTT; CDR3 protein: CSVDSLWAADTQYF
J gene: TRBJ2-3; D gene: .; clone size: .; V gene: TRBV28; CDR3 DNA: TGTGCCAGCTCGAACACAGATACGCAGTATTTT; CDR3 protein: CASSNTDTQYF
J gene: TRBJ2-5; D gene: TRBD2; clone size: .; V gene: TRBV30; CDR3 DNA: TGTGCCTGGGGGCCGGGGACTAGCAAAGAGACCCAGTACTTC; CDR3 protein: CAWGPGTSKETQYF
J gene: TRBJ1-5; D gene: .; clone size: .; V gene: TRBV27; CDR3 DNA: TGTGCCAGCAGTTTAGTATTACATTTT; CDR3 protein: CASSLVLHF
J gene: TRBJ2-5; D gene: .; clone size: .; V gene: TRBV6-5; CDR3 DNA: TGTGCCAGCACTCCCCCGGGTGGCGAGACCCAGTACTTC; CDR3 protein: CASTPPGGETQYF
J gene: TRBJ1-2; D gene: .; clone size: .; V gene: TRBV20-1; CDR3 DNA: TGCAGTGCTAACCGCGGGATCGGCTACACCTTC; CDR3 protein: CSANRGIGYTF
J gene: TRBJ2-1; D gene: TRBD2; clone size: .; V gene: TRBV11-2; CDR3 DNA: TGTGCCAGCAGGAGTTCTAGCGGTTCCTACAATGAGCAGTTCTTC; CDR3 protein: CASRSSSGSYNEQFF
J gene: TRBJ1-1; D gene: .; clone size: .; V gene: TRBV19; CDR3 DNA: TGTGCCAGTAGTTTGGTGGGGGACACTGAAGCTTTCTTT; CDR3 protein: CASSLVGDTEAFF
J gene: TRBJ2-7; D gene: TRBD2; clone size: once; V gene: TRBV29-1; CDR3 DNA: TGCAGCGTTGCCGTAGGTAGCGGGATCGAGCAGTACTTC; CDR3 protein: CSVAVGSGIEQYF
J gene: TRBJ2-4; D gene: .; clone size: .; V gene: TRBV28; CDR3 DNA: TGTGCCAGCAGTTTATCCGACATGGCCATTCAGTACTTC; CDR3 protein: CASSLSDMAIQYF
J gene: TRBJ2-2; D gene: .; clone size: once; V gene: TRBV6-5; CDR3 DNA: TGTGCCAGCAGTTACGTGGGGGAGCTGTTTTTT; CDR3 protein: CASSYVGELFF
J gene: TRBJ2-1; D gene: .; clone size: .; V gene: TRBV19; CDR3 DNA: TGTGCCAGTAGTTTAGCCCCTCCAGTGAGTAATGAGCAGTTCTTC; CDR3 protein: CASSLAPPVSNEQFF
J gene: TRBJ2-5; D gene: TRBD1; clone size: .; V gene: TRBV7-2; CDR3 DNA: TGTGCCAGCACCAGGACAGGGGCCGCCCAACCGGGGGACCAGTACTTC; CDR3 protein: CASTRTGAAQPGDQYF
J gene: TRBJ1-4; D gene: TRBD1; clone size: .; V gene: TRBV7-4; CDR3 DNA: TGTGCCAGCAGTGCCGGGACAGGGACTAATGAAAAACTGTTTTTT; CDR3 protein: CASSAGTGTNEKLFF
J gene: TRBJ2-7; D gene: TRBD1; clone size: .; V gene: TRBV5-1; CDR3 DNA: TGCGCCAGCAGGGGCCCGACAGGGGGTACCTACGAGCAGTACTTC; CDR3 protein: CASRGPTGGTYEQYF
J gene: TRBJ1-5; D gene: .; clone size: .; V gene: TRBV9; CDR3 DNA: TGTGCCAGCAGCCCCCGGGGCTACAATCAGCCCCAGCATTTT; CDR3 protein: CASSPRGYNQPQHF
J gene: TRBJ2-1; D gene: .; clone size: .; V gene: TRBV7-3; CDR3 DNA: TGTGCCAGCGGGGAGAGAGGATACAATGAGCAGTTCTTC; CDR3 protein: CASGERGYNEQFF
J gene: TRBJ2-7; D gene: .; clone size: .; V gene: TRBV6-1; CDR3 DNA: TGTGCCAGCAGTAGAACCGGGACTGCTGAATACGAGCAGTACTTC; CDR3 protein: CASSRTGTAEYEQYF
J gene: TRBJ2-7; D gene: TRBD1; clone size: .; V gene: TRBV7-6; CDR3 DNA: TGTGCCAGCAGCTTATTCCCGTCGTCCGGGACAGAGACCCCCTACGAGCAGTACTTC; CDR3 protein: CASSLFPSSGTETPYEQYF